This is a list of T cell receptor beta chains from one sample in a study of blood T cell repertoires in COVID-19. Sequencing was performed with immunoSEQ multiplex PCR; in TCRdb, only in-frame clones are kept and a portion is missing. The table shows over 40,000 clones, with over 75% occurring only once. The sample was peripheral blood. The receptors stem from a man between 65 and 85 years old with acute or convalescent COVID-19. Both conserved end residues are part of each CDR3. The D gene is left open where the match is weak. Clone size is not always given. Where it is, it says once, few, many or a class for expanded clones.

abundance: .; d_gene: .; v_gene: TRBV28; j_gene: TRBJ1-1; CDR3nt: TGTGCCAGCAGTGGGATGGACTCCATGAACACTGAAGCTTTCTTT; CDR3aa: CASSGMDSMNTEAFF
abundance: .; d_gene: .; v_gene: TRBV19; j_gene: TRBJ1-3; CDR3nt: TGTGCCAGTAGCGCGGGAACTGGAAACACCATATATTTT; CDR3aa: CASSAGTGNTIYF
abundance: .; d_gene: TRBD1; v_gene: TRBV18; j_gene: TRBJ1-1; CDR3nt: TGTGCCAGCTCACCCTCGACAGGGGCTGGCACTGAAGCTTTCTTT; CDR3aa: CASSPSTGAGTEAFF
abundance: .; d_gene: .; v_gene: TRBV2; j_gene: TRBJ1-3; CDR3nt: TGTGCCAGCAGTGATGCCTCGGGTTCTCCTTCTGGAAACACCATATATTTT; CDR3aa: CASSDASGSPSGNTIYF
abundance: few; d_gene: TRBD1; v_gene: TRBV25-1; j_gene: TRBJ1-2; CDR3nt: TGTGCCAGCAGTGACCCCCCCGGACAGGGAAACTATGGCTACACCTTC; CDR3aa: CASSDPPGQGNYGYTF
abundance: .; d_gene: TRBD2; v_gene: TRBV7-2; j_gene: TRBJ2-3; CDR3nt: TGTGCCTGCGAGCCGGGACTAGCGGCCTTTCCGAGCACAGATACGCAGTATTTT; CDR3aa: CACEPGLAAFPSTDTQYF
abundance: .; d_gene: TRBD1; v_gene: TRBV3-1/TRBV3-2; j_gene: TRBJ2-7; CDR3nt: TGTGCCAGCAGCCAAGAGGCAGGGGGCGGGTACGAGCAGTACTTC; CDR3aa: CASSQEAGGGYEQYF
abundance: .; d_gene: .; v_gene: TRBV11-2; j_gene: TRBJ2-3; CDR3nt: TGTGCCAGCAGGTCGAGGGGGGGCAACGCAGATACGCAGTATTTT; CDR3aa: CASRSRGGNADTQYF
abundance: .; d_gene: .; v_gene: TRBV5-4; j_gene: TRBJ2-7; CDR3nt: TGTGCCAGCAGCTTACGAGAGGAGACCTACGAGCAGTACTTC; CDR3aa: CASSLREETYEQYF
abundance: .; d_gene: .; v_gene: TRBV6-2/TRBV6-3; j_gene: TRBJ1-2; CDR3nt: TGTGCCAGCAGCCTCCTGGGAGAGTACTATGGCTACACCTTC; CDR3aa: CASSLLGEYYGYTF
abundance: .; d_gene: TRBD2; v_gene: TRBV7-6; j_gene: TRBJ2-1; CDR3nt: TGTGCCAGCAGCTTTGGGGGCGGGGGGCCCTACAATGAGCAGTTCTTC; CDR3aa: CASSFGGGGPYNEQFF
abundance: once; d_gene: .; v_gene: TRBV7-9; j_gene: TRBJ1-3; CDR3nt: TGTGCCAGCAGCTTAAGCAGGGCATACTCTGGAAACACCATATATTTT; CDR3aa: CASSLSRAYSGNTIYF
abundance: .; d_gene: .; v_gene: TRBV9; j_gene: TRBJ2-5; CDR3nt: TGTGCCAGCAGCGTCGACGGGAGCAGCGCGGGAGAGACCCAGTACTTC; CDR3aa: CASSVDGSSAGETQYF
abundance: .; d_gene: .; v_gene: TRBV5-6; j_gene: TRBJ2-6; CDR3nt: TGTGCCAGCAGCAAGGGGTTCTCTGGGGCCAACGTCCTGACTTTC; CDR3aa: CASSKGFSGANVLTF
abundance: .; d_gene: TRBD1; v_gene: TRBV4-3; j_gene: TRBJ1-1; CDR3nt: TGCGCCAGCAGCCAGACGGGGACAGGTGGTCTGAACACTGAAGCTTTCTTT; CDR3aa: CASSQTGTGGLNTEAFF
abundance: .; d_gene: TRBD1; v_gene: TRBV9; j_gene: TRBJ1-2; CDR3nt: TGTGCCAGCAGCGTAGTCCCCCAGGGGGGTAGCTATGGCTACACCTTC; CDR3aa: CASSVVPQGGSYGYTF
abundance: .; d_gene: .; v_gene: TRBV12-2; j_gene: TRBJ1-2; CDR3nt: TGTGCAAGTCGGCCTACAGGGGTTAGCTATGGCTACACCTTC; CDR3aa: CASRPTGVSYGYTF
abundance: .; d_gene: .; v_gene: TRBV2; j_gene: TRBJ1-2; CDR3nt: TGTGCCAGCAGCACCCTCGGGGACTACTATGGCTACACCTTC; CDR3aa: CASSTLGDYYGYTF
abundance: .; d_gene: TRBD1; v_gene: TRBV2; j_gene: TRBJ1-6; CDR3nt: TGTGCCAGCAGCCTTCTCGGACAGGCTTCACCCCTCCACTTT; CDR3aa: CASSLLGQASPLHF
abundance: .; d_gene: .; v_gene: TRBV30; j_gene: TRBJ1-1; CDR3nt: TGTGCCTGGACCAAGCGGACCACGAACACTGAAGCTTTCTTT; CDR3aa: CAWTKRTTNTEAFF
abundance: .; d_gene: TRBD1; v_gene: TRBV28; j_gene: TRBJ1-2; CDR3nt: TGTGCCACTGGACAGGTCTATGGCTACACCTTC; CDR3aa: CATGQVYGYTF
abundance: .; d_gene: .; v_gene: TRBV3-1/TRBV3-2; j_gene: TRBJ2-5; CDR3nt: TGTGCCAGCAGCCAGTCCCCGGCCCAGTACTTC; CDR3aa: CASSQSPAQYF
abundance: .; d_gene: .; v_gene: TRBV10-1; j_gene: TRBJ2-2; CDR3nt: TGCGCCAGCGGCCACCGGGACCTTAGGGAGGCCGGGGAGCTGTTTTTT; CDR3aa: CASGHRDLREAGELFF
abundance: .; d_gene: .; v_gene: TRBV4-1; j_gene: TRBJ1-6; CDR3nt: TGCGCCAGCAGCCAAATTTTGGTGAGGTCCTATAATTCACCCCTCCACTTT; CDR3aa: CASSQILVRSYNSPLHF
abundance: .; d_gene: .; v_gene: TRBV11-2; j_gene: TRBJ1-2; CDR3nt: TGTGCCAGCAGCTTAAATCAGGCATCTAACTATGGCTACACCTTC; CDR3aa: CASSLNQASNYGYTF
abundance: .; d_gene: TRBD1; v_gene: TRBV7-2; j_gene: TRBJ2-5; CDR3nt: TGTGCCAGCAGAACCGGGACAGTGATTCAAGAGACCCAGTACTTC; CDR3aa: CASRTGTVIQETQYF
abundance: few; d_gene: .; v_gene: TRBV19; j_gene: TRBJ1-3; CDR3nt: TGTGCCAGTAGTCGCGTTGTATCAGGAAGCTCTGGAAACACCATATATTTT; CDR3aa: CASSRVVSGSSGNTIYF
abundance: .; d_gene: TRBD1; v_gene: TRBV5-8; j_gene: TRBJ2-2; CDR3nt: TGTGCCAGCAGCCAGGGACAGGGTGGCACCGGGGAGCTGTTTTTT; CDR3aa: CASSQGQGGTGELFF
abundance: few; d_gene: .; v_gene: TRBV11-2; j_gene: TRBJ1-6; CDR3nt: TGTGCCAGCAGCTTAGTCATGAATTCACCCCTCCACTTT; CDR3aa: CASSLVMNSPLHF
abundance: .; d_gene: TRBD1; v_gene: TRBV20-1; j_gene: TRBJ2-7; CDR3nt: TGCAGTGCTAATGAGGGGGCTACCTACGAGCAGTACTTC; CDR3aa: CSANEGATYEQYF
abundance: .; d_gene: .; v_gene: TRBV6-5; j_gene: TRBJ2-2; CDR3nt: TGTGCCAGCAGCGCCCTCAGTGCTTCCGGGGAGCTGTTTTTT; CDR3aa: CASSALSASGELFF
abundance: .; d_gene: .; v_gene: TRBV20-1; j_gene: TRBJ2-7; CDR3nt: TGCAGTGCCAAGCTCTACGAGCAGTACTTC; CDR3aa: CSAKLYEQYF
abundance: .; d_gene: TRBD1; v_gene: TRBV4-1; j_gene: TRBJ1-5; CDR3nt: TGCGCCAGCAGCCCACAGGGACAGGACAATCAGCCCCAGCATTTT; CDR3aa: CASSPQGQDNQPQHF
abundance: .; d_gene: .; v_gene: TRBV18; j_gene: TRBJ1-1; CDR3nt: TGTGCCAGCTCACCATTTCAATGGGGGCACACTGAAGCTTTCTTT; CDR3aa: CASSPFQWGHTEAFF
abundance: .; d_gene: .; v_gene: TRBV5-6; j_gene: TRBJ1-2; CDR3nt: TGTGCCAGCAGCTTGTGGGCAGGGTTAAACTATGGCTACACCTTC; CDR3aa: CASSLWAGLNYGYTF
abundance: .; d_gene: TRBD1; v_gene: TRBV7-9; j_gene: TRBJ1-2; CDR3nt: TGTGCCAGCAGCCAAATCCTAAGGACAGGGGGTAATGGCTACACCTTC; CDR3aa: CASSQILRTGGNGYTF
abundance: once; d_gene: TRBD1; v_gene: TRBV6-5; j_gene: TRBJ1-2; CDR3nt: TGTGCCAGCAGCCTCTTAACAGGGGACGGCTATGGCTACACCTTC; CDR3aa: CASSLLTGDGYGYTF
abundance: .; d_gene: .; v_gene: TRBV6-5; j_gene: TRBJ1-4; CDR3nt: TGTGCCAGCAGTTACTCGACAGGCGGGTATGAAAAACTGTTTTTT; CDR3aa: CASSYSTGGYEKLFF
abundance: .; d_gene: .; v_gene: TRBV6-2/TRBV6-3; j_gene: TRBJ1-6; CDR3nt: TGTGCCAGCAGTTACGGACAGCCTTCACCCCTCCACTTT; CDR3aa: CASSYGQPSPLHF
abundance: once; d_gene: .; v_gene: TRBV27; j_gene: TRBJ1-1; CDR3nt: TGTGCCAGCAGTTTTCAGGGGCGCGGGACTGAAGCTTTCTTT; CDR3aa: CASSFQGRGTEAFF
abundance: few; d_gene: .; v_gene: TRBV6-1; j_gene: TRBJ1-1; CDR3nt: TGTGCCAGCAGTGAGACAGAGTACTTGAAAGCTTTCTTT; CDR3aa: CASSETEYLKAFF
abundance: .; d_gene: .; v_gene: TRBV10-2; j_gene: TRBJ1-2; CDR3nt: TGCGCCAGCAGTGGGAGCTCTAACTATGGCTACACCTTC; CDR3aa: CASSGSSNYGYTF
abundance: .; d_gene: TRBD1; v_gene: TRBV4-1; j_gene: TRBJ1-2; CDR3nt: TGCGCCAGCAGCCAAGGAAGGAACAGGGGGAACTATGGCTACACCTTC; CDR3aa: CASSQGRNRGNYGYTF
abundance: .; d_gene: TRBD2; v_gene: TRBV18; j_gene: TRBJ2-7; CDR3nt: TGTGCCAGCTCACCACTGACTAGCGGGGGGGCCGGCGAGCAGTACTTC; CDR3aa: CASSPLTSGGAGEQYF
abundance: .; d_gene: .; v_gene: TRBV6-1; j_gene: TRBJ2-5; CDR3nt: TGTGCCAGCAGTGTTGTCTCCTGGCGAGGGCAAGAGACCCAGTACTTC; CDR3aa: CASSVVSWRGQETQYF
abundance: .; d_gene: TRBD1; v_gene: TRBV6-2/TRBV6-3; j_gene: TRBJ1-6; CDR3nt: TGTGCCAGCAGTTACAAACAGGGGGACCTCAATTCACCCCTCCACTTT; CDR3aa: CASSYKQGDLNSPLHF
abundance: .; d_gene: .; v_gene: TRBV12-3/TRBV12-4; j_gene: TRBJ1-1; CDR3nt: TGTGCCAGCAACCCATCGGGGAGGGCTGAAGCTTTCTTT; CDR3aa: CASNPSGRAEAFF
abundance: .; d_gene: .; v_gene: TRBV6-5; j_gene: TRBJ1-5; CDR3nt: TGTGCCAGCAGGGTACAGGGCAATCAGCCCCAGCATTTT; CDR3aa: CASRVQGNQPQHF
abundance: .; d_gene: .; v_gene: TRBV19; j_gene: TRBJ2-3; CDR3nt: TGTGCCAGTAGTATAGCTCCCCGGGGGGATACGCAGTATTTT; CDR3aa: CASSIAPRGDTQYF
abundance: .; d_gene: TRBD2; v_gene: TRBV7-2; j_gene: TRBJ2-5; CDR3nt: TGTGCCAGCAGCCTCGCCGGGGGGGGAGAGACCCAGTACTTC; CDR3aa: CASSLAGGGETQYF
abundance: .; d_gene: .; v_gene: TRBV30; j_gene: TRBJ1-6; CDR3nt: TGTGCCTGCCCAACCGACAGGCCGACGTTACGCTCCTATAATTCACCCCTCCACTTT; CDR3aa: CACPTDRPTLRSYNSPLHF
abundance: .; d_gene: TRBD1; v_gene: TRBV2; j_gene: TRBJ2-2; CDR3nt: TGTGCCAGCAACAAGGACAGGGGATCCGGGGAGCTGTTTTTT; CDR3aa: CASNKDRGSGELFF
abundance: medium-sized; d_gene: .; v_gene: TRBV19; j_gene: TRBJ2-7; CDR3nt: TGTGCCAGTAGTACCGGACTCGCCGAGCAGTACTTC; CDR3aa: CASSTGLAEQYF
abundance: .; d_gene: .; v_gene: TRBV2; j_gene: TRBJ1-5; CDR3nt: TGTGCCAGCAGCCACGGGAGGGGCTTAACCGTGGTCAATCAGCCCCAGCATTTT; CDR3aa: CASSHGRGLTVVNQPQHF
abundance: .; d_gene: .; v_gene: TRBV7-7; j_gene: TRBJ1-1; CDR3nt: TGTGCAGTCGGGTGGGGGGTTGACACTGAAGCTTTCTTT; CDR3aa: CAVGWGVDTEAFF
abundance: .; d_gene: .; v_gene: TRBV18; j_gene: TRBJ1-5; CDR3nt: TGTGCCAGCTCACCATCTTTGGACAGTCAGCCCCAGCATTTT; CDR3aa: CASSPSLDSQPQHF
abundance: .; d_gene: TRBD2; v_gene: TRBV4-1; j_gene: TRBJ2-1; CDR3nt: TGCGCCAGCAGCCAACAAGTGGCGGGGGGTGCCTACAATGAGCAGTTCTTC; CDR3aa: CASSQQVAGGAYNEQFF
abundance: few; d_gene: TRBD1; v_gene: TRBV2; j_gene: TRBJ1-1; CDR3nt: TGTGCCAGCAGTACAGGGGGGCATTTGAACACTGAAGCTTTCTTT; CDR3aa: CASSTGGHLNTEAFF
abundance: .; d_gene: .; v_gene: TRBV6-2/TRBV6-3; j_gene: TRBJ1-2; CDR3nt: TGTGCCAGCAGCACCGGACAGAAGTATGGCTACACCTTC; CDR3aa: CASSTGQKYGYTF
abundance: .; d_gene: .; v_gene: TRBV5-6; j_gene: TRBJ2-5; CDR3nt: TGTGCCAGCAGCTTGTATGCGGGGCGCCAAGAGACCCAGTACTTC; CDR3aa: CASSLYAGRQETQYF